The clone carrying this T cell receptor (beta chain) has a handful of counts. The sample comes from a study of T cells after yellow fever vaccination. TCRdb independently ran MiXCR on the 5' RACE reads; one entry per CDR3 protein. The table has fewer than 350,000 distinct CDR3 sequences, over 8% seen once. Germline V gene data show CDR1 as LGHNA and CDR2 as YSLEER. The CDR3 contains 15 residues. V was cut by 1 base and J by 7 bases, with 11 bases left in between. The clonotype was recovered from a man younger than 30 who received the YFV17D yellow fever vaccine. The chain combines TRBV4-3 with TRBJ1-6, with D perhaps TRBD1 (5 bases). This specimen was PBMCs, taken on the day of the first yellow fever vaccination. In DNA, the CDR3 is TGCGCCAGCAGCCAAGTGAGGGGTCTGAATTCACCCCTCCACTTT. Protein sequence: CASSQVRGLNSPLHF.